The rows below give T cell receptor beta chains drawn from one sample of a study of blood T cell repertoires in COVID-19. Repertoires were generated with immunoSEQ multiplex PCR, while TCRdb's copy carries only in-frame clones and drops some. The table has some 200,000 clones, 70% to 85% seen once; the top ten hold approximately 6.9%. The sequenced sample was peripheral blood. All receptors come from a human donor with acute or convalescent COVID-19. The donor label of this sample is uncertain. Both conserved end residues are part of each CDR3. D genes are given only for firm matches. The listing skips clone size in some rows; elsewhere it reads once, few, many or a size class.

D,size,V,length,J,DNA,CDR3
TRBD1,-,TRBV15,14,TRBJ2-7,TGTGCCACCAGCAGTCCCAGGGGGCTCAACGAGCAGTACTTC,CATSSPRGLNEQYF
-,-,TRBV7-9,13,TRBJ2-5,TGTGCCAGCAGCTTTAATAGTCAAGAGACCCAGTACTTC,CASSFNSQETQYF
-,-,TRBV6-5,13,TRBJ2-1,TGTGCCAGCGTAGTGAGTCGGGACAATGAGCAGTTCTTC,CASVVSRDNEQFF
TRBD1,few,TRBV19,15,TRBJ2-1,TGTGCCAGTAGCCTACAGGGGGCAATTTTCGGTGAGCAGTTCTTC,CASSLQGAIFGEQFF
TRBD2,few,TRBV7-2,13,TRBJ2-7,TGTGCCAGCAGCTTCGAGGGAGGGGTCGAGCAGTACTTC,CASSFEGGVEQYF
TRBD2,-,TRBV7-6,16,TRBJ2-5,TGTGCCAGCAGCTTACGGTCTAGCGGGCTACAAGAGACCCAGTACTTC,CASSLRSSGLQETQYF
TRBD1,-,TRBV6-1,15,TRBJ1-6,TGTGCCAGCAGTGAAGGAGGACAGGGCAATCGTCCCCTCCACTTT,CASSEGGQGNRPLHF
-,-,TRBV29-1,12,TRBJ1-1,TGCAGCGTTGTAATCCCGGGCACTGAAGCTTTCTTT,CSVVIPGTEAFF
-,-,TRBV19,14,TRBJ1-4,TGTGCCAGTAGTATCGCGGGGATCAATGAAAAACTGTTTTTT,CASSIAGINEKLFF
-,-,TRBV7-9,15,TRBJ2-5,TGTGCCAGCAGCTTAATCCGTCGTGGGGCGGAGACCCAGTACTTC,CASSLIRRGAETQYF
-,-,TRBV11-2,17,TRBJ1-2,TGTGCCAGCAGCTTACGAGCAGGCAGGACCGGACTCTATGGCTACACCTTC,CASSLRAGRTGLYGYTF
TRBD2,few,TRBV7-9,15,TRBJ2-3,TGTGCCAGCAGCTTCGGCGGGGGGCGAACAGATACGCAGTATTTT,CASSFGGGRTDTQYF
TRBD1,few,TRBV24-1,15,TRBJ1-1,TGTGCCACCAGTGATTCGCGACAGGGGAACACTGAAGCTTTCTTT,CATSDSRQGNTEAFF
-,-,TRBV28,16,TRBJ1-1,TGTGCCAGCAGTTGGGCAGGGGCCGGTTTGAACACTGAAGCTTTCTTT,CASSWAGAGLNTEAFF
-,-,TRBV6-6,13,TRBJ1-2,TGTGCCAGCCGCATGGGGGGGGGTAGCGGCTACACCTTC,CASRMGGGSGYTF
-,-,TRBV5-1,14,TRBJ1-1,TGCGCCAGCAGCTCAGGGGTACTGGACACTGAAGCTTTCTTT,CASSSGVLDTEAFF
TRBD2,-,TRBV7-9,16,TRBJ2-1,TGTGCCAGCAGCTTAATGGGACTAGCGGGAGTTGCCGGGCAGTTCTTC,CASSLMGLAGVAGQFF
TRBD1,-,TRBV19,14,TRBJ1-1,TGTGCCAGTAGTAGCGGACAGGGGAGCACTGAAGCTTTCTTT,CASSSGQGSTEAFF
TRBD1,-,TRBV14,18,TRBJ2-1,TGTGCCAGCAGCCAAGAGTCAGGCCGAGGACAGGTAAACAATGAGCAGTTCTTC,CASSQESGRGQVNNEQFF
TRBD1,few,TRBV30,16,TRBJ1-5,TGTGCCTGGAGTGTACGCAACAGGGGAGTCAATCAGCCCCAGCATTTT,CAWSVRNRGVNQPQHF
TRBD1,few,TRBV14,14,TRBJ1-1,TGTGCCAGCAGCCAGGGGACAGCTAACACTGAAGCTTTCTTT,CASSQGTANTEAFF
-,-,TRBV11-2,16,TRBJ2-3,TGTGCCAGCAGCCCGACCGGGAGATTTAGCACAGATACGCAGTATTTT,CASSPTGRFSTDTQYF
-,-,TRBV4-2,16,TRBJ2-7,TGTGCCAGCAGCCAAGTTATCGCAGGCGGGGCCTACGAGCAGTACTTC,CASSQVIAGGAYEQYF
TRBD1,-,TRBV9,16,TRBJ2-6,TGTGCCAGCACCCAACAGGGGGCGTTTGGGGCCAACGTCCTGACTTTC,CASTQQGAFGANVLTF
-,-,TRBV29-1,11,TRBJ2-7,TGCAGCGTTGATCGGGTGGGCGAGCAGTACTTC,CSVDRVGEQYF
-,-,TRBV28,13,TRBJ1-5,TGTGCCAGCAGTTTCGGGATCAATCAGCCCCAGCATTTT,CASSFGINQPQHF
-,-,TRBV28,16,TRBJ2-5,TGTGCCAGCAGTGACAACTCCTGGCCGTACCAAGAGACCCAGTACTTC,CASSDNSWPYQETQYF